The text below deals with one T cell receptor beta chain. This sample was included in a study of blood T cell repertoires in COVID-19. The CDR3 runs to 15 residues. Germline CDR1 is GTSNPN and CDR2 is SVGIG (reference sequence). Trimming left V 1 base short and J 2 bases short, with 13 bases between. The repertoire was sequenced with immunoSEQ multiplex PCR; TCRdb's copy has only in-frame clones and lacks some. Of approximately 89,000 clones listed, approximately 75% are singletons. The sequence derives from a human donor in a cohort sampled during active COVID-19. The J gene is TRBJ2-3, the V gene TRBV30, with D unclear. Input material: peripheral blood. This CDR3 is CAWSASRPTTDTQYF. The CDR3 DNA sequence: TGTGCCTGGAGTGCTTCGAGGCCCACCACAGATACGCAGTATTTT.